This TCR beta chain is drawn from a study of identical twins. Germline V lookup: CDR1 LGHDT, CDR2 YNNKEL (reference sequence). The CDR3 is 15 residues long. Trimming cost V 4 bases and J 1 base, with 11 bases left between them. TCRdb ran MiXCR on the 5' RACE reads and lists one entry per CDR3 protein. Here the sample spans under 800,000 distinct CDR3 sequences, about 20% being singletons. The same sample was also used in a study of T cells expressing NK-cell markers.

Sequenced material: PBMCs. This receptor was identified in a woman between 18 and 29 years old in good health. The rearrangement links TRBV3-1 to TRBJ2-1; tentatively, D is TRBD2 (5 bases). The DNA for the CDR3 is TGTGCCAGCAGCCGAGACTACATTTCCTACAATGAGCAGTTCTTC. This gives the protein CASSRDYISYNEQFF.